The sequence of this T cell receptor (beta chain) was determined in a study of shared T cell receptors in the human thymus. Sequencing used immunoSEQ multiplex PCR; TCRdb keeps in-frame clones, though not all of them. The data contain some 760,000 clones, approximately 83% of them singletons. Trimming took 2 bases from V and 2 from J, leaving 12 bases between them. This CDR3 contains 15 residues. Germline lookup yields CDR1 SGHAT and CDR2 FQNNGV. These data also formed part of another study, on human thymus T cells. Per that study: In corrective heart surgery, resections were taken, and these provided the thymus tissue. There appeared to be biased usage of V and J genes in thymic and blood repertoires.

Sequenced material: thymocytes. V is TRBV11-2 and J is TRBJ1-2; no clear D. The source of this sequence is a girl under three years old with a congenital heart defect. This CDR3 reads CASSLSRRRNYGYTF. CDR3 bases: TGTGCCAGCAGCTTAAGTAGGAGACGCAACTATGGCTACACCTTC.